This TCR beta chain was sequenced during a study of OX40 agonist ivuxolimab in advanced cancers. Study results and limitations: Clonal expansion from baseline to week 6 occurred in both CD4+ and CD8+ T cells.

Remarks on this clone: Its antigen is unidentified.

Profiling relied on immunoSEQ multiplex PCR, and the TCRdb table lists in-frame clones only, not all of them. Of some 60,000 clones listed, roughly 87% are singletons. CDR3 length equals 20 residues. V dropped 6 bases and J dropped 2; count of bases not matched to a gene: 24. This TCR derives from an adult with an advanced solid tumor such as melanoma, head and neck, liver or kidney cancer. This chain uses TRBV23-1 with TRBJ1-2; 7 nucleotides align to TRBD1. TRBV23-1 is sorted into the ORF group, with uncertain function. Here the sequenced sample was CD4+ or CD8+ T cells sorted from blood, taken in a trial of the OX40 agonist ivuxolimab. This CDR3 is CASSPGQDWVDRFQNYGYTF. CDR3 in DNA: TGCGCCAGCAGCCCAGGACAGGACTGGGTTGACCGTTTCCAAAACTATGGCTACACCTTC.